This TCR beta chain was recorded in a study of blood T cell repertoires in COVID-19. Across the whole study: Samples taken during acute and convalescent COVID-19 were collected in the United States, Italy and Spain. The cDNA or gDNA used as material had been derived from T cells, B-cell-depleted T cells, or PBMCs.

Per the authors' pipeline: Researchers report that nucleated cell counts were estimated from reference gene primer amplification. Data came from immunoSEQ multiplex PCR; TCRdb stores just in-frame clones and leaves some out. V, J and clone size are those of that table, while D and trimming were read from the DNA. Of about 150,000 clones in the sample, over 60% were seen once. The sequenced material came from peripheral blood. The clonotype originates from an older man with acute or convalescent COVID-19.

The CDR3 loop reads CATGISSEAFF. CDR3 sequence (DNA): TGTGCCACCGGTATCTCTTCTGAAGCTTTCTTT. This chain uses TRBV18 with TRBJ1-1; no firm D call. This CDR3 is built from 11 residues. The ends were cut back, 10 bases at V and 6 bases at J, with 12 bases in the middle. CDR1 KGHSH and CDR2 LQKENI come from the germline V gene.